One T cell receptor (beta chain) is described in this entry. The sample comes from a study of radiotherapy plus CTLA-4 blockade in lung cancer. TCRdb's table, derived via immunoSEQ multiplex PCR, lists solely in-frame clones and lacks some. The table lists around 80,000 clones, about 84% of them singletons. The germline CDR1 and CDR2 sequences are MNHEY and SVGAGI. The ends were cut back, 3 bases at V and 3 bases at J, with 17 bases in the middle. The CDR3 is 16 residues long. Treatment of patients with chemo-refractory metastatic non-small-cell lung cancer consisted of focal radiation plus CTLA-4 blockade with ipilimumab.

The sequence was obtained from a human donor with non-small cell lung cancer who had stable disease on radiotherapy plus ipilimumab. This material consisted of peripheral blood, taken from a patient treated with radiotherapy plus ipilimumab. V and J are TRBV6-5 and TRBJ1-1, with D unresolved. The CDR3 sequence is CASSYGFGPGDTEAFF. In nucleotides, the CDR3 is TGTGCCAGCAGTTATGGGTTCGGCCCGGGCGACACTGAAGCTTTCTTT.